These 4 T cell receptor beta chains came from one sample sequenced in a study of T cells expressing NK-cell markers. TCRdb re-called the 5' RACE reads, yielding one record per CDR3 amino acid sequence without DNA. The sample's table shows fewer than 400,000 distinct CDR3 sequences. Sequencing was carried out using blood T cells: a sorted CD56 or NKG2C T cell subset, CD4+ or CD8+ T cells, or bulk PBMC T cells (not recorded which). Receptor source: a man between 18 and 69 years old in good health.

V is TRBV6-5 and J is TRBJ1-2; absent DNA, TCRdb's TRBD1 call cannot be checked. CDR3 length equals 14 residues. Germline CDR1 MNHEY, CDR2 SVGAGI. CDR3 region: CASSRGHLGYGYTF.

The CDR3 region is CASSLMVAANEQFF. V usage is TRBV7-3 and J usage is TRBJ2-1; TCRdb calls TRBD2, which cannot be checked without DNA. This CDR3 is 14 amino acids long. The V gene's germline CDR1 is SGHTA and CDR2 FQGTGA.

CDR3 loop: CSARDKGRGVWLNTEAFF. The chain carries TRBV20-1 and TRBJ1-1. CDR1 is DFQATT, CDR2 SNEGSKA, per germline (reference sequence). CDR3 length: 18 residues.

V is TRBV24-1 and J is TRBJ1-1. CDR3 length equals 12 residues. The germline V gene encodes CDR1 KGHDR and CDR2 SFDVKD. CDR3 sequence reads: CARPRGSPEAFF.